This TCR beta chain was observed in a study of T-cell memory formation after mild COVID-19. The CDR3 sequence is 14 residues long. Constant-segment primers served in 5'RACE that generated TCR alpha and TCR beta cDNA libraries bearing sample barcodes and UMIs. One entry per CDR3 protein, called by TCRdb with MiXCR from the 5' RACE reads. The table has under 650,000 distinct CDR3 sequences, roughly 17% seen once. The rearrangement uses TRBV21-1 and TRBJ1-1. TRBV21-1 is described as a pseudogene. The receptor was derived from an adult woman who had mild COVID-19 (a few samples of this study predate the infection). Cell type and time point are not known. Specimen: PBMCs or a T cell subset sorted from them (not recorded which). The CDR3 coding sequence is TGTGCCAGCAGCAAAGCCTACAGGAACACTGAAGCTTTCTTT. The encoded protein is CASSKAYRNTEAFF.